Each of the 12 T cell receptor beta chains below was sequenced from the same sample in a study of Tregs in tolerant kidney transplant recipients. Data came from immunoSEQ multiplex PCR; TCRdb stores just in-frame clones and leaves some out. This table has approximately 67,000 clones, roughly 92% appearing once. Source: CD8+ T cells from blood, taken before the transplant. The receptors originated from a human donor who received a combined kidney and bone marrow transplant.

This clone was detected only once. The chain's CDR3 is CASSQELAGYTDTQYF. CDR3 coding DNA: TGTGCCAGCAGCCAAGAACTAGCGGGATACACAGATACGCAGTATTTT. The chain uses TRBV4-2 and TRBJ2-3; 10 bases fit TRBD2. The CDR3 sequence is 16 residues long. Unmatched junction bases numbered 2, after V lost 0 bases and J lost 2 bases. Germline-derived CDR1 and CDR2 are LGHNA and YNFKEQ.

Here the CDR3 DNA reads TGTGCCAGCAGGGGGACAGGGTGGAAGTACGAGCAGTACTTC. This gives the protein CASRGTGWKYEQYF. The chain links TRBV6-1 to TRBJ2-7, with 9 bases identical to TRBD1. The CDR3 covers 14 residues. CDR1 MNHNS and CDR2 SASEGT come from the germline V gene. With V trimmed by 6 bases and J by 4 bases, 7 bases remained unmatched.

The genes are TRBV5-3 and TRBJ1-6; 8 nucleotides align to TRBD1. TRBV5-3 is an open reading frame whose function is uncertain. Losses at the gene ends were 6 bases for V and 9 bases for J; bases not matched to a gene: 17. The CDR3 runs 17 residues. The CDR3 DNA reads as TGTGCCAGAACCTTTCCGGGCAGGGGGCGAAACATTTCACCCCTCCACTTT. Protein sequence: CARTFPGRGRNISPLHF.

This clone was recorded once. The chain joins TRBV6-7 to TRBJ2-7, with D unresolved. TRBV6-7 is sorted into the ORF group, with uncertain function. CDR3 length: 13 amino acids. The germline V and J ends were trimmed by 5 bases and 0 bases, with 8 bases remaining between them. CDR3 residues: CASSHLSSYEQYF. For the CDR3, the DNA is TGTGCCAGCAGTCACCTTAGCTCCTACGAGCAGTACTTC.

The V call is TRBV7-9, the J call TRBJ2-2, with 9 bases matching TRBD1. Looked up from germline, CDR1 is SEHNR and CDR2 is FQNEAQ (reference sequence). V lost 6 bases and J lost 4; bases outside the gene matches: 3. There are 14 residues in the CDR3. The DNA of the CDR3 is TGTGCCAGCAGATCGACAGGGGGCACCGGGGAGCTGTTTTTT. It yields the protein CASRSTGGTGELFF.

The gene calls are TRBV27 and TRBJ1-5, with 10 bases lining up with TRBD1. J was trimmed by 7 bases and V by 3 bases; bases with no gene match: 6. The CDR3 runs 15 residues. Per the germline V gene, CDR1 is MNHEY and CDR2 is SMNVEV (reference sequence). Here the CDR3 DNA reads TGTGCCAGCAGTTTTATCCCGACAGGGGGCCAGCCCCAGCATTTT. As protein: CASSFIPTGGQPQHF.

The genes are TRBV7-9 and TRBJ2-7; 8 bases are a match to TRBD1. Germline lookup yields CDR1 SEHNR and CDR2 FQNEAQ (reference sequence). The V and J ends lost 6 bases and 4 bases, in that order; junction bases with no gene match: 11. The CDR3 spans 15 residues. The CDR3 region is CASRPTGGREYEQYF. For the CDR3, the DNA is TGTGCCAGCAGGCCTACAGGGGGGAGAGAATACGAGCAGTACTTC.

The chain employs TRBV6-6 and TRBJ1-6; maybe TRBD1 (5 bases). CDR3 length equals 14 residues. Germline assignment: CDR1 MNHNY and CDR2 SVGAGI (reference sequence). The V and J ends lost 7 bases and 2 bases respectively, with 9 bases between them. The DNA for the CDR3 is TGTGCCAGCAAAGACAGTCCCTATAATTCACCCCTCCACTTT. It is translated as CASKDSPYNSPLHF.

The V call is TRBV28, the J call TRBJ1-2; 9 nucleotides match TRBD1. With 2 bases clipped from V and 4 bases from J, the junction kept 8 bases outside the gene matches. Germline V gives CDR1 MDHEN, CDR2 SYDVKM. This CDR3 has 16 amino acids. CDR3 amino acids: CASSLGETGGIYGYTF. The DNA of the CDR3 is TGTGCCAGCAGTTTAGGGGAGACAGGGGGGATCTATGGCTACACCTTC.

V and J are TRBV10-3 and TRBJ2-2; no firm D call. This CDR3 has 12 amino acids. Germline values: CDR1 ENHRY, CDR2 SYGVKD. The V and J ends lost 10 bases and 5 bases respectively, with 11 bases between them. The CDR3 DNA is TGTGCCACCATCGGTTCAACCGGGGAGCTGTTTTTT. This sequence encodes CATIGSTGELFF.

V and J are TRBV7-3 and TRBJ2-3, with 8 bases matching TRBD2. With V trimmed by 1 base and J by 1 base, 4 bases remained unmatched. CDR3 length equals 16 residues. The germline V gene has CDR1 SGHTA and CDR2 FQGTGA. This CDR3 is CASSLIREGGTDTQYF. CDR3 sequence (DNA): TGTGCCAGCAGCTTAATCCGGGAGGGCGGCACAGATACGCAGTATTTT.

V gene TRBV5-4 combines with J gene TRBJ1-1, with 7 bases aligning to TRBD1. The CDR3 loop spans 16 amino acids. CDR1 is SGHNT and CDR2 is YYREEE in the germline V gene (reference sequence). Trimming took 4 bases from V and 11 from J; bases not matched to a gene: 20. CDR3 DNA sequence: TGTGCCAGCAGCGAGTACAATTTACAGGGGCGGAGGTATGCTTTCTTT. Encoded protein: CASSEYNLQGRRYAFF.